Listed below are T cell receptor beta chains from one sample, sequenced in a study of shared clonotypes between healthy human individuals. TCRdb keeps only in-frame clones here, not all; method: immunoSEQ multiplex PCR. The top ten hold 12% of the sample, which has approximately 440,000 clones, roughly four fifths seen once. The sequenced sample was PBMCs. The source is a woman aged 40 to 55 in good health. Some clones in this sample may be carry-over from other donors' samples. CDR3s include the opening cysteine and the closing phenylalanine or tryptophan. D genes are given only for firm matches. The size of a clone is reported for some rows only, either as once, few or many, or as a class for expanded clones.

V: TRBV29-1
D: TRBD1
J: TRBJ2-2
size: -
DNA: TGCAGCGTTGGAACAGGGGGAACCGGGGAGCTGTTTTTT
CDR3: CSVGTGGTGELFF

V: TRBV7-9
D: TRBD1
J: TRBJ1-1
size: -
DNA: TGTGCCAGCAGCTTATCGCAGGGGGACACTGAAGCTTTCTTT
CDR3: CASSLSQGDTEAFF

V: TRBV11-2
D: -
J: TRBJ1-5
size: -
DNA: TGTGCCAGCAGCTTAAATTTGAATGAGCCCCAGCATTTT
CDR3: CASSLNLNEPQHF

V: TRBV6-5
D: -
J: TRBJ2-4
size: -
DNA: TGTGCCAGCAGCTGGAGGGTGGGGGACATTCAGTACTTC
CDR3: CASSWRVGDIQYF

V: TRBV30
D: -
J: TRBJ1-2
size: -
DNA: TGTGCCTGGTACACAGGTACTAACTATGGCTACACCTTC
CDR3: CAWYTGTNYGYTF

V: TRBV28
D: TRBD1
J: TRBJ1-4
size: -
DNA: TGTGCCAGCACCCCGGACAGGGGCTCCCCCGGGGTAGGTGAAAAACTGTTTTTT
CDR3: CASTPDRGSPGVGEKLFF

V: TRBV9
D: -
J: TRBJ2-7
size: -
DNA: TGTGCCAGCAGCGTAAATTCAGGGGGGAGCGAGCAGTACTTC
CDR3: CASSVNSGGSEQYF

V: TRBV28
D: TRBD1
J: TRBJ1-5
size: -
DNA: TGTGCCAGCACACCGTTAAGACAGGGGGTTCAGCCCCAGCATTTT
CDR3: CASTPLRQGVQPQHF

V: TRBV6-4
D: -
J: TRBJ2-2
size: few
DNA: TGTGCCAGCAGCCGGGACATTTCCACCGGGGAGCTGTTTTTT
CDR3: CASSRDISTGELFF

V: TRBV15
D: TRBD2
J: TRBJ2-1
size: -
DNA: TGTGCCACCAGCAGATCACGAGGTAGCGGGGTGGGCTCCTACAATGAGCAGTTCTTC
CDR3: CATSRSRGSGVGSYNEQFF

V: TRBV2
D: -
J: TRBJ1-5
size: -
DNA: TGTGCCAGCAGCAGCCTGGGGTATAGCAATCAGCCCCAGCATTTT
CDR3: CASSSLGYSNQPQHF

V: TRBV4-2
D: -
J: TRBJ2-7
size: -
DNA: TGTGCCAGCAGCCAAGGTTGGGGCGGGTCCTACGAGCAGTACTTC
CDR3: CASSQGWGGSYEQYF

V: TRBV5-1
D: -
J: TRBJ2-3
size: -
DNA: TGCGCCAGCAGCGTTGGGGGCAACACAGATACGCAGTATTTT
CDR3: CASSVGGNTDTQYF

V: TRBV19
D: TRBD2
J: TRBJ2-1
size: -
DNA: TGTGCCAGTAACCGTAGCGGGAGGGACAATGAGCAGTTCTTC
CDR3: CASNRSGRDNEQFF

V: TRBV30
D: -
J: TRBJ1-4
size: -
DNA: TGTGCCTGGAGGGGGCCTGGTGAAAAACTGTTTTTT
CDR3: CAWRGPGEKLFF

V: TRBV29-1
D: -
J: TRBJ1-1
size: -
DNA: TGCAGCGTTGATTGGGGGGGCGGAATCGCTGAAGCTTTCTTT
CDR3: CSVDWGGGIAEAFF

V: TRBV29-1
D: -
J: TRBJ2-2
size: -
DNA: TGCAGCGTTGATAGGGGGGCCGGGGAGCTGTTTTTT
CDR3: CSVDRGAGELFF

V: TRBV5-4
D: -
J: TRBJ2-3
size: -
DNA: TGTGCCAGCACCAACCCCAACTCAGATACGCAGTATTTT
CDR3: CASTNPNSDTQYF

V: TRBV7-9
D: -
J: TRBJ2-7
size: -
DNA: TGTGCCAGCAGCTCCGATCGACAGAACTCAGGCTACGAGCAGTACTTC
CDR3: CASSSDRQNSGYEQYF

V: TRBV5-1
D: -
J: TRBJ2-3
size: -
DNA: TGCGCCAGCAGCTTGGCGATGGTAGATACGCAGTATTTT
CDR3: CASSLAMVDTQYF

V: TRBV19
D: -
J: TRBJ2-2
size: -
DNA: TGTGCCAGTAGTCCAACCACCGGGGAGCTGTTTTTT
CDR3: CASSPTTGELFF

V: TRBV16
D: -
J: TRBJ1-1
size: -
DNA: TGTGCCAGCAGCCAAGGCCGGAACACTGAAGCTTTCTTT
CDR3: CASSQGRNTEAFF

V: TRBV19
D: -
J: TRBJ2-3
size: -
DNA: TGTGCCAGTAGCAAGGGTACTAGCACAGATACGCAGTATTTT
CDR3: CASSKGTSTDTQYF

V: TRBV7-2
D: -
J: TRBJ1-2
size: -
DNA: TGTGCCAGCAGCTTAAGAACCGGGACGGTGAGCTATGGCTACACCTTC
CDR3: CASSLRTGTVSYGYTF

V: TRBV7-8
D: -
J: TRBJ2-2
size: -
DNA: TGTGCCAGCAGCAAAGCCGGGACTCAGAAAGACCCCGGGGAGCTGTTTTTT
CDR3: CASSKAGTQKDPGELFF

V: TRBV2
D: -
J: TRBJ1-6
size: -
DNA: TGTGCCAGCGCTGTCGGGGAAGGGGAGTCAGGTTCACCCCTCCACTTT
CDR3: CASAVGEGESGSPLHF

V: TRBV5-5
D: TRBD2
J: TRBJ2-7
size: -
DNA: TGTGCCAGCAGCTTGGCGGTAGCGGGAGGCTGGGGCGAGCAGTACTTC
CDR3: CASSLAVAGGWGEQYF

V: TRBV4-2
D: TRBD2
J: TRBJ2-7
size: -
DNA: TGTGCCAGCAGCCAAGAAGGCCAGCGGGAGTCCTACGAGCAGTACTTC
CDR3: CASSQEGQRESYEQYF

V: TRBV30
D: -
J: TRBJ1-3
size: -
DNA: TGTGCCTGCTCTAGCTCTGGAAACACCATATATTTT
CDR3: CACSSSGNTIYF

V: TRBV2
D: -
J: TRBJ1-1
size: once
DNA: TGTGCCAGCAACCGCAGGACAGAGAACACTGAAGCTTTCTTT
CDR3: CASNRRTENTEAFF

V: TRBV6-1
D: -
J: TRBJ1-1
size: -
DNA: TGTGCCAGCAGGGGGCTTTTTCTGATGAACACTGAAGCTTTCTTT
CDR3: CASRGLFLMNTEAFF

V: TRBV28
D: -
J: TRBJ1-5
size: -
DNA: TGTGCCAGCAGTTTAGCAGGGAGTCAGCCCCAGCATTTT
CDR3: CASSLAGSQPQHF

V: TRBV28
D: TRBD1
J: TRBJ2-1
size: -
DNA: TGTGCCAGCGTAGGGGGCTACTACAATGAGCAGTTCTTC
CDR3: CASVGGYYNEQFF

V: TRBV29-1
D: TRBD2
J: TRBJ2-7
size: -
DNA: TGCAGCGTTGGTGCGGGAGGTTCCTACGAGCAGTACTTC
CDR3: CSVGAGGSYEQYF

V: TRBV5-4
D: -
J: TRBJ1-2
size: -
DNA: TGTGCCAGCAGCTTGCCCACAGGGAACTATGGCTACACCTTC
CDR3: CASSLPTGNYGYTF

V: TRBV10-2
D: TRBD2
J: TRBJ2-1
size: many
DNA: TGCGCCAGCAGGAGACCCTCGGGGGGGAATGAGCAGTTCTTC
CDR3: CASRRPSGGNEQFF

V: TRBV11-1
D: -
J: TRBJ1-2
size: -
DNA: TGTGCCAGCAGCCCGGGCAGGGCGGCCGCTAACTATGGCTACACCTTC
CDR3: CASSPGRAAANYGYTF

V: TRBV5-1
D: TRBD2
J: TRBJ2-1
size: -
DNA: TGCGCCAGCAGCTTGGCCGGTACTAGCGGGAGTTGGGATGAGCAGTTCTTC
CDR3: CASSLAGTSGSWDEQFF

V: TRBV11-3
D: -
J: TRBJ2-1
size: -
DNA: TGTGCCAGCAGCTTAGAAGGGAGGAGCAGCTCCTACAATGAGCAGTTCTTC
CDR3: CASSLEGRSSSYNEQFF

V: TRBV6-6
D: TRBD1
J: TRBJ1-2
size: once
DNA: TGTGCCAGCAGGGGAAATTCGGACAGGTACCATGGCTACACCTTC
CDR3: CASRGNSDRYHGYTF

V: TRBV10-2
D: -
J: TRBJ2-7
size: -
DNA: TGCGCCAGCAGTGAGGGGGGCGAGCAGTACTTC
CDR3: CASSEGGEQYF

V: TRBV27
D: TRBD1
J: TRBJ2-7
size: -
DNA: TGTGCCAGCAGTACCCGGGACAGGGCCTACGAGCAGTACTTC
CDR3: CASSTRDRAYEQYF

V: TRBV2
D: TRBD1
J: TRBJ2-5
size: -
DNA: TGTGCCAGCAACGAGGGGACAGGGGGCCTTCAAGAGACCCAGTACTTC
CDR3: CASNEGTGGLQETQYF

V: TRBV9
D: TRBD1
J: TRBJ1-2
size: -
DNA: TGTGCCAGCAGCTCCGGACAGGCGACGTACTATGGCTACACCTTC
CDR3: CASSSGQATYYGYTF

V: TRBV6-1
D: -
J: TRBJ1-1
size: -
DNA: TGTGCCAGCAGCGCAGGTCCCTACGGGGCCACTGAAGCTTTCTTT
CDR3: CASSAGPYGATEAFF

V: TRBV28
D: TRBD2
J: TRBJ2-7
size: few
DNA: TGTGCCAGCACGAGTAGCGGGAGCGAGCAGTACTTC
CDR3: CASTSSGSEQYF

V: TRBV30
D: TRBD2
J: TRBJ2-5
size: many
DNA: TGTGCCTGGACCCCCGGGACTAGGCCCGGTTCGGAGCAGTACTTC
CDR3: CAWTPGTRPGSEQYF

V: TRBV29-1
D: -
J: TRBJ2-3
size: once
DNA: TGCAGCGTATACGCAGGTTTGACAGATACGCAGTATTTT
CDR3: CSVYAGLTDTQYF

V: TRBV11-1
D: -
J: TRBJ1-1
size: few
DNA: TGTGCCAGCAGCCTCGGGGGGAGAACTGAAGCTTTCTTT
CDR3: CASSLGGRTEAFF